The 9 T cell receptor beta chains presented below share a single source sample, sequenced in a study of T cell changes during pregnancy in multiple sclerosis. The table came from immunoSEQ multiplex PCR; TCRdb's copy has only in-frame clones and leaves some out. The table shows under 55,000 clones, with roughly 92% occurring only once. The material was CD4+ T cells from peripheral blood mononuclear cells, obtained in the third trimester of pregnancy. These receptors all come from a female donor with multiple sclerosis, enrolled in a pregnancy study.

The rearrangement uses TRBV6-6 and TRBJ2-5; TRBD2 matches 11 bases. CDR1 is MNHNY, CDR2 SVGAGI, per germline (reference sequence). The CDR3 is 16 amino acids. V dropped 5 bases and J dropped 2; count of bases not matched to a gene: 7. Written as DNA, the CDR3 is TGTGCCAGCAGTGTGGGCCTAGCGGGGGGACAAGAGACCCAGTACTTC. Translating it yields CASSVGLAGGQETQYF.

CDR3 in DNA: TGTGCCTGGAGTGTACGGCGGGGTGGTGAGACCCAGTACTTC. Amino acid sequence: CAWSVRRGGETQYF. The J gene is TRBJ2-5, the V gene TRBV30, with TRBD2 as a possible D gene (6 bases). Germline CDR1 is GTSNPN and CDR2 is SVGIG (reference sequence). This CDR3 region has 14 residues. Trimming took 0 bases from V and 5 from J, leaving 13 bases between them. The full variable domain, in which reference TRBV30 and TRBJ2-5 provide the parts outside the CDR3, is SQTIHQWPATLVQPVGSPLSLECTVEGTSNPNLYWYRQAAGRGLQLLFYSVGIGQISSEVPQNLSASRPQDRQFILSSKKLLLSDSGFYLCAWSVRRGGETQYFGPGTRLLVL.

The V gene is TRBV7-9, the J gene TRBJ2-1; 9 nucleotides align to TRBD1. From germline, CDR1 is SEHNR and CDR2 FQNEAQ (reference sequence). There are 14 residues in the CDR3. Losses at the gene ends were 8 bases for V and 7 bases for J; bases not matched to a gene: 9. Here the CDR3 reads CASEGQGLSNEQFF. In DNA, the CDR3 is TGTGCCAGCGAGGGACAGGGACTATCAAATGAGCAGTTCTTC.

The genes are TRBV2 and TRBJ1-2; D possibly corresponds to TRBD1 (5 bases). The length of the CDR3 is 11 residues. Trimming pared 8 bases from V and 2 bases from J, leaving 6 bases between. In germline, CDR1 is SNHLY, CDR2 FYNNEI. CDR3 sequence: CASGGNYGYTF. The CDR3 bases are TGTGCCAGCGGGGGGAACTATGGCTACACCTTC.

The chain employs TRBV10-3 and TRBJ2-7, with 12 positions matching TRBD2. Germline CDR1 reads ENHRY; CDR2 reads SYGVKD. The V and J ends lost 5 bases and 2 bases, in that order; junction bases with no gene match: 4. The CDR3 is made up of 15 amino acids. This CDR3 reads CAISPGTSGPYEQYF. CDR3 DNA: TGTGCCATCAGTCCCGGGACTAGCGGGCCCTACGAGCAGTACTTC.

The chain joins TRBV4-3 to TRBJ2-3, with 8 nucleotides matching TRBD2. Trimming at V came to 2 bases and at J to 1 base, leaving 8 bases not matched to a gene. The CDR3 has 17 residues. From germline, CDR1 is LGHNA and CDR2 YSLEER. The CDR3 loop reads CASSQLVGGAGTDTQYF. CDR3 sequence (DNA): TGCGCCAGCAGCCAACTCGTCGGGGGGGCTGGCACAGATACGCAGTATTTT.

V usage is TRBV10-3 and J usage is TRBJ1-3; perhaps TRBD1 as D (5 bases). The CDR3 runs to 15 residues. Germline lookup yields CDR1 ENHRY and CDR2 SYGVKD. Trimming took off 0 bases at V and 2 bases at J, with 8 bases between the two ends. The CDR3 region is CAISESPGPGNTIYF. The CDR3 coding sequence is TGTGCCATCAGTGAGTCGCCAGGGCCTGGAAACACCATATATTTT.

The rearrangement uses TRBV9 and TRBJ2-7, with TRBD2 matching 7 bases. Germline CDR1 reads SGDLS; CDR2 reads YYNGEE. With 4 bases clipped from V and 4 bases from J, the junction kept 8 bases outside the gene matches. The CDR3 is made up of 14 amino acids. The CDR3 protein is CASSPSGGRYEQYF. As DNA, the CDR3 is TGTGCCAGCAGCCCTAGCGGAGGGAGGTACGAGCAGTACTTC.

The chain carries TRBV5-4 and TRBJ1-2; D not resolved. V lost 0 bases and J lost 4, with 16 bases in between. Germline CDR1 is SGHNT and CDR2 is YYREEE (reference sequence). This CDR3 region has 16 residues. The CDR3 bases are TGTGCCAGCAGCTTGGGACCGGCGGGCGCTAGCTATGGCTACACCTTC. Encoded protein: CASSLGPAGASYGYTF.